This TCR beta chain was identified in a study of shared clonotypes between healthy human individuals. The study's findings and limits: Naive subsets tended to show greater estimated richness than memory subsets. Limited genetic and exposure-history diversity came from having few donors.

CDR1 GTSNPN and CDR2 SVGIG come from the germline V gene (reference sequence). The length of the CDR3 is 11 residues. V gave up 1 base and J gave up 15 bases; unmatched junction bases: 5. To note about this clone: No antigen is known for it.

The method was immunoSEQ multiplex PCR; TCRdb's version includes in-frame clones alone and lacks a portion of them. The table lists under 1,100,000 clones, around 76% of them singletons. What was sequenced was memory CD4+ T cells sorted from blood. Stated subset: CD45RA-negative fraction. J is TRBJ1-5 and V is TRBV30; 8 bases fit TRBD1. The source of this sequence is a man aged 18 to 30 in good health. CDR3 loop: CAWSADRDMHF. The CDR3 DNA is TGTGCCTGGAGTGCGGACAGGGATATGCATTTT.